Listed below are T cell receptor beta chains from one sample, sequenced in a study of spatial heterogeneity in lung cancer. TCRdb reanalysed the 5' RACE reads using MiXCR and keeps one entry per CDR3 protein. The top ten hold 15% to 20% of the sample, which has 40,000 to 50,000 distinct CDR3 sequences, over 9.5% seen once. The sample was PBMCs, taken at follow-up. These receptors all stem from a female donor with early-stage non-small cell lung cancer. Both conserved end residues are part of each CDR3. A D gene is named only where the DNA matches it firmly. Rows may omit the clone size; those that give it use once, few, many or a size class.

clone size,D gene,J gene,V gene,CDR3 DNA,CDR3 protein
-,-,TRBJ2-1,TRBV10-3,TGTGCCATCAGTGAGTCGAAGAATGACCAGTTCTTC,CAISESKNDQFF
-,-,TRBJ1-1,TRBV7-9,TGTGCCAGCAGCTTAAGCGGACGGCTGAACACTGAAGCTTTCTTT,CASSLSGRLNTEAFF
few,TRBD2,TRBJ2-5,TRBV20-1,TGCAGTCCCCGGGCTAGCGGGGATAAGACCCAGTACTTC,CSPRASGDKTQYF
-,TRBD1,TRBJ2-2,TRBV27,TGTGCCAGCACCTCCCTACAGGGGGGCTTTGGGGAGCTGTTTTTT,CASTSLQGGFGELFF
-,TRBD1,TRBJ2-3,TRBV11-2,TGTGCCAGCAGCTTAGATCAACAGGGGGCGAACACAGATACGCAGTATTTT,CASSLDQQGANTDTQYF
few,TRBD1,TRBJ1-3,TRBV29-1,TGCAGCGTTGAGGGGGGACAGAGCTCTGGAAACACCATATATTTT,CSVEGGQSSGNTIYF
-,-,TRBJ2-2,TRBV7-2,TGTGCCAGCAGCTTAGGTGCAGTGAACACCGGGGAGCTGTTTTTT,CASSLGAVNTGELFF
-,-,TRBJ1-4,TRBV28,TGTGCCAGCAGTCGGCCCGGGTCTAATGAAAAACTGTTTTTT,CASSRPGSNEKLFF
many,TRBD2,TRBJ2-3,TRBV28,TGTGCCGCCGCAACCGGGCTAGCGGGGGGGATAGATACGCAGTATTTT,CAAATGLAGGIDTQYF
many,-,TRBJ1-6,TRBV7-2,TGTGCCAGCAGCCCCCGAGGTGGACTGGCTAATTCACCCCTCCACTTT,CASSPRGGLANSPLHF
many,-,TRBJ2-1,TRBV29-1,TGCAGCCAAGGACTCATCAATGAGCAGTTCTTC,CSQGLINEQFF
many,-,TRBJ2-3,TRBV12-3/TRBV12-4,TGTGCCAGCAGTTTCTACACGGGGGGCTGGACAGATACGCAGTATTTT,CASSFYTGGWTDTQYF
many,-,TRBJ2-3,TRBV11-2,TGTGCCAGCAGCTTAGATCTGGAAGATACGCAGTATTTT,CASSLDLEDTQYF
many,-,TRBJ2-7,TRBV20-1,TGCAGTGCTAGCGGCCGGGACAAGCCCTACGAGCAGTACTTC,CSASGRDKPYEQYF
-,TRBD2,TRBJ2-3,TRBV20-1,TGCAGTGCTAGCGGACTAGCGGGGCCCACAGATACGCAGTATTTT,CSASGLAGPTDTQYF
many,-,TRBJ1-5,TRBV20-1,TGCAGTGCTAGACCCATGAATCAGCCCCAGCATTTT,CSARPMNQPQHF
-,TRBD1,TRBJ1-1,TRBV12-3/TRBV12-4,TGTGCCAGCAGTACAGGGGGATGGAACACTGAAGCTTTCTTT,CASSTGGWNTEAFF
-,TRBD2,TRBJ2-3,TRBV7-2,TGTGCCAGCAGCCCATCGGTCCTAGCGGGGCGCACAGATACGCAGTATTTT,CASSPSVLAGRTDTQYF
many,-,TRBJ2-7,TRBV6-5,TGTGCCAGCAGAGCTTCGGTGGCCCGGGGGCAGTACTTC,CASRASVARGQYF
many,TRBD1,TRBJ1-2,TRBV28,TGTGCCAGCAGTCAGGACAGGGGACTTAACTATGGCTACACCTTC,CASSQDRGLNYGYTF
few,-,TRBJ1-6,TRBV6-6,TGTGCCAGCAGTTCTAGACAGGCTCGCTCCTATAATTCACCCCTCCACTTT,CASSSRQARSYNSPLHF
many,TRBD1,TRBJ1-1,TRBV19,TGTGCCAGTAGTCCCGGGACAGTTACACCTGAAGCTTTCTTT,CASSPGTVTPEAFF
few,-,TRBJ2-7,TRBV7-9,TGTGCCAGCAGCTTAGCTGGGGCTGGTGGGCAGTACTTC,CASSLAGAGGQYF
-,TRBD1,TRBJ2-3,TRBV20-1,TGCAGTGCTCCAGGGGGTTCTAGCAACACAGATACGCAGTATTTT,CSAPGGSSNTDTQYF